This TCR beta chain was identified in a study of T cell responses to AZD1222 COVID-19 vaccine. The table came from immunoSEQ multiplex PCR; TCRdb's copy has only in-frame clones and leaves some out. The data contain about 120,000 clones, roughly nine tenths of them singletons. CDR1 and CDR2 from the germline V gene are SGHRS and YFSETQ. There are 16 residues in the CDR3. V lost 7 bases to trimming and J lost 9 bases; unmatched junction nucleotides: 15. This material consisted of peripheral blood, taken on day 0 of AZD1222 vaccination. The clonotype originates from an adult in good health. The chain joins TRBV5-1 to TRBJ2-1, with TRBD2 matching 11 bases. For the CDR3, the DNA is TGCGCCAGCCAAAGCGTCCTAGCGGGAGGTGGGGGTGAGCAGTTCTTC. Residues: CASQSVLAGGGGEQFF.